This T cell receptor (beta chain) is from a study of blood T cell repertoires in COVID-19. With 0 bases clipped from V and 4 bases from J, the junction kept 6 bases outside the gene matches. The germline V gene has CDR1 LGHNA and CDR2 YNFKEQ. This CDR3 spans 15 amino acids. Sequencing used immunoSEQ multiplex PCR; TCRdb keeps in-frame clones, though not all of them. The profile shows 100,000 or so clones, just over 90% of them singletons. Material: peripheral blood. The J gene is TRBJ2-7, the V gene TRBV4-2; 7 bases are shared with TRBD2. The TCR sequence derives from a man in his sixties with acute or convalescent COVID-19. The CDR3, as DNA: TGTGCCAGCAGCCAAGACCATGGACTAGGTTACGAGCAGTACTTC. It is translated as CASSQDHGLGYEQYF.